This TCR beta chain was recorded in a study of blood T cell repertoires in COVID-19. In the study overall: Sites across the United States, Italy and Spain contributed samples from acute and convalescent COVID-19.

Germline V gives CDR1 ENHRY, CDR2 SYGVKD. The CDR3 is 14 amino acids. The V and J ends lost 8 bases and 5 bases respectively, with 18 bases between them. In the study's own analysis: How many nucleated cells were present was estimated from reference gene primer amplification. TCRdb's copy holds only in-frame clones and misses some; the assay was immunoSEQ multiplex PCR. V and J calls and clone size are those listed in that table; D and trimming were worked out from the DNA. The table records more than 85,000 clones, about 85% of them present only once. The sequence was obtained from a woman between 45 and 65 years old with COVID-19, enrolled during active disease. V and J are TRBV10-3 and TRBJ2-5; maybe TRBD1 (5 bases). The sequenced sample was peripheral blood. The CDR3 bases are TGTGCCATCGGAACCGGGTCAAAGGGGGAGACCCAGTACTTC. Translated, it gives CAIGTGSKGETQYF.